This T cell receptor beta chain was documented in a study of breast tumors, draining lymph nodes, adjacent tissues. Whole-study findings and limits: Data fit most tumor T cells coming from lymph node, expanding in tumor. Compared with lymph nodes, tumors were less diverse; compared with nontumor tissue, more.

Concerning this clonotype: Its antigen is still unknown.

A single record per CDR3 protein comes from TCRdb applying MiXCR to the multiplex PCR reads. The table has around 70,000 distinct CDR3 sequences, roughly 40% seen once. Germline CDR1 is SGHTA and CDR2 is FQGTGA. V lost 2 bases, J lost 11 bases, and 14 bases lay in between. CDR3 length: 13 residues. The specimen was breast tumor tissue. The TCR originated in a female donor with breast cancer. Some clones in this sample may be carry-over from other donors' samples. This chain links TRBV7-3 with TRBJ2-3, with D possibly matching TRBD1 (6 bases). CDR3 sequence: CASSLYRAGEQYF. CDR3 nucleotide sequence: TGTGCCAGCAGCTTATACAGGGCAGGGGAGCAGTATTTT.